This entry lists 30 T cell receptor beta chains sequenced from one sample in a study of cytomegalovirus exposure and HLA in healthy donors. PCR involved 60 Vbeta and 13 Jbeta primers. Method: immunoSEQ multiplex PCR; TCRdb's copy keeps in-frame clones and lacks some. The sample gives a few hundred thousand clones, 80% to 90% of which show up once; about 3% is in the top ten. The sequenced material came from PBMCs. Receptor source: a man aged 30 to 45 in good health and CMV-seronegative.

The chain's CDR3 is CSARRGSPYEQYF. For the CDR3, the DNA is TGCAGCGCGCGCAGGGGAAGCCCCTACGAGCAGTACTTC. V usage is TRBV29-1 and J usage is TRBJ2-7, with D possibly matching TRBD1 (6 bases). This CDR3 has 13 residues. Trimming shortened V by 7 bases and J by 2 bases, and 15 bases separated the two germline ends. Per the germline V gene, CDR1 is SQVTM and CDR2 is ANQGSEA.

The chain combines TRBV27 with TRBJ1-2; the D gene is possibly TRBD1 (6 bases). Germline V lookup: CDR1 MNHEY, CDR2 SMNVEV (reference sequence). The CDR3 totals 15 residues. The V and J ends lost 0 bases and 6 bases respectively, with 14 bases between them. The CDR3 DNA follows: TGTGCCAGCAGTTTATCGAGGACAGTCTATGATGGCTACACCTTC. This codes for CASSLSRTVYDGYTF.

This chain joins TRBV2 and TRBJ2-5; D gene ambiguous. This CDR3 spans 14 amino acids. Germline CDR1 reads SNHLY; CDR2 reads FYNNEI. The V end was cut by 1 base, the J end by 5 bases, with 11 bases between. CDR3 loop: CASSEGAGWETQYF. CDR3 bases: TGTGCCAGCAGTGAAGGGGCTGGATGGGAGACCCAGTACTTC.

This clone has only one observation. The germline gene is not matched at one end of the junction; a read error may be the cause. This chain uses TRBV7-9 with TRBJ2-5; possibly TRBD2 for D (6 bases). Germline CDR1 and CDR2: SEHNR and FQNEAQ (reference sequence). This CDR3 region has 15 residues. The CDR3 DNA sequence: TGTGCCAGCAGTTTAGGCGGGGCCTTCGGGGAGACCCAGTACTTC. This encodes CASSLGGAFGETQYF.

The CDR3 nucleotides read TGTGCCAGCGCCGACAGCGCGGACGAGCAGTACTTC. Protein: CASADSADEQYF. The chain is built from TRBV9 and TRBJ2-7; D might be TRBD1 (5 bases). Germline V gene sequence: CDR1 SGDLS, CDR2 YYNGEE. The CDR3 has 12 residues. V was trimmed by 7 bases and J by 5 bases, leaving 13 bases between them.

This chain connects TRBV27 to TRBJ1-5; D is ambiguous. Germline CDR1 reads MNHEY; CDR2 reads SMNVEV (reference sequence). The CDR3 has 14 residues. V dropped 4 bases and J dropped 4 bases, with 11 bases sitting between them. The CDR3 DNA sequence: TGTGCCAGCAGTTCGGAGGGCGGAAATCAGCCCCAGCATTTT. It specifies CASSSEGGNQPQHF.

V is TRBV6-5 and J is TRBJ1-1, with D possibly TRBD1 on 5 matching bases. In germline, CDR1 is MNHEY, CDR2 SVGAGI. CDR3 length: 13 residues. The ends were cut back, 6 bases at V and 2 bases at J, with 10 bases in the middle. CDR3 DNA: TGTGCCAGCAGACCGACAGTAAACACTGAAGCTTTCTTT. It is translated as CASRPTVNTEAFF.

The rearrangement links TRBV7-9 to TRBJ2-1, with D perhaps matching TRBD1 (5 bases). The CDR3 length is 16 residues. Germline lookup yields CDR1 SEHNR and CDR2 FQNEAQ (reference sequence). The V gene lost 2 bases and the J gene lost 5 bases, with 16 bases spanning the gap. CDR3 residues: CASSLSTVILNNEQFF. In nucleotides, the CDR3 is TGTGCCAGCAGCTTATCGACAGTTATTTTGAACAATGAGCAGTTCTTC.

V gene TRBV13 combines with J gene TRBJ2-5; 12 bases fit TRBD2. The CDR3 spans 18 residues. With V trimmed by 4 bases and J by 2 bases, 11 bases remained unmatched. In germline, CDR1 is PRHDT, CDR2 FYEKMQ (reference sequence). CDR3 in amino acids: CASSSRLAGAGGQETQYF. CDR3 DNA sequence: TGTGCCAGCAGCTCCCGACTAGCGGGGGCCGGGGGGCAAGAGACCCAGTACTTC.

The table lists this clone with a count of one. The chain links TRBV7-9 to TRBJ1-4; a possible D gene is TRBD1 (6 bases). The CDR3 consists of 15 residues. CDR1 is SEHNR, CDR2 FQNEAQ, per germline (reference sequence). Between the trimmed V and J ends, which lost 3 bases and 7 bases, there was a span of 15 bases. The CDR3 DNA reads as TGTGCCAGCAGCTTTCCGCAGGGAGGGGGTGAAAAACTGTTTTTT. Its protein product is CASSFPQGGGEKLFF.

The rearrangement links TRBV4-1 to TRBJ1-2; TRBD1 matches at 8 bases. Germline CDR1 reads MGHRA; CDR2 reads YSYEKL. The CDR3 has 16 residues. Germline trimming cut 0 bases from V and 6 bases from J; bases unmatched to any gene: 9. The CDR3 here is CASSQDVTGVSDGYTF. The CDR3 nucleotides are TGCGCCAGCAGCCAAGATGTGACAGGGGTTTCGGATGGCTACACCTTC.

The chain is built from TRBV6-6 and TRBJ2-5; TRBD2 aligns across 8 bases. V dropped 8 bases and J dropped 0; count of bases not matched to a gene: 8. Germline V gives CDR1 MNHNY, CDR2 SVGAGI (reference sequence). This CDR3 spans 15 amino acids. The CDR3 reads CASAPRGGYQETQYF. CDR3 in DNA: TGTGCCAGCGCCCCCCGGGGGGGGTACCAAGAGACCCAGTACTTC.

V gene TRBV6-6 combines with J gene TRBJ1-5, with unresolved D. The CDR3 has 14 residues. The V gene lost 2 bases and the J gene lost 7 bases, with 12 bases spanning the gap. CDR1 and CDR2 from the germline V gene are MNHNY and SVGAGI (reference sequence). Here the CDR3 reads CASSYNTGAQPQHF. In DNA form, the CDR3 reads TGTGCCAGCAGTTACAACACGGGAGCCCAGCCCCAGCATTTT.

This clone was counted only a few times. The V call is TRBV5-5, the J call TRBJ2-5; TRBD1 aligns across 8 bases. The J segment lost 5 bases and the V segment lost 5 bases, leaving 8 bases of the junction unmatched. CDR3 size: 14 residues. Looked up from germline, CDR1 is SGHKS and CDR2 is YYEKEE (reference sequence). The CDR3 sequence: CASRLQTGAETQYF. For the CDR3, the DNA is TGTGCCAGCAGACTACAGACAGGGGCCGAGACCCAGTACTTC.

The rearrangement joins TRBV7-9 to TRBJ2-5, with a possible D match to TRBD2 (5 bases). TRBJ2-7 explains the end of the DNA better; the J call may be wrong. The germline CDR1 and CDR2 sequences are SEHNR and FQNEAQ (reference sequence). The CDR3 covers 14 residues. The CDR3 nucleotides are TGTGCCAGCAGCTGGACTGACCGCTCCTACGAGCAGTACTTC. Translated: CASSWTDRSYEQYF.

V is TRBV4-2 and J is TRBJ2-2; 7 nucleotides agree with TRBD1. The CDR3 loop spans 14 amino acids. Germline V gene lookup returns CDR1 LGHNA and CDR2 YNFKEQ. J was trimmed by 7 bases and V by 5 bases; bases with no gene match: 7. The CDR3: CASSSEGAGGELFF. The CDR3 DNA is TGTGCCAGCAGCTCCGAGGGGGCTGGCGGGGAGCTGTTTTTT.

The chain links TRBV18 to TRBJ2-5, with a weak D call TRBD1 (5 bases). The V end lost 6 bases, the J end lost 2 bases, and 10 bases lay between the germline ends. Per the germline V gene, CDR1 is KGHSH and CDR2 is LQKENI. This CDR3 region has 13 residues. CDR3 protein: CASSRALQETQYF. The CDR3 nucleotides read TGTGCCAGCTCCAGGGCCCTACAAGAGACCCAGTACTTC.

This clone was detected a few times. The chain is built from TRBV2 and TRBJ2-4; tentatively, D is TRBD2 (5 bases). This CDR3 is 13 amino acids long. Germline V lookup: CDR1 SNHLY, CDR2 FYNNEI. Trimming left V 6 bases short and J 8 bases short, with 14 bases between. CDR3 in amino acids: CASRDRGVYIQYF. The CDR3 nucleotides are TGTGCCAGCAGAGACCGGGGAGTATACATTCAGTACTTC.

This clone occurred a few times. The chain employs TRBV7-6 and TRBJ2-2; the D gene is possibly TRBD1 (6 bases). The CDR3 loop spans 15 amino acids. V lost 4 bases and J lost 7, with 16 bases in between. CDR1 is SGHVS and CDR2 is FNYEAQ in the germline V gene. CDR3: CASSSTATGIGELFF. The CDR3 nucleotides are TGTGCCAGCAGCTCAACCGCTACAGGGATCGGGGAGCTGTTTTTT.

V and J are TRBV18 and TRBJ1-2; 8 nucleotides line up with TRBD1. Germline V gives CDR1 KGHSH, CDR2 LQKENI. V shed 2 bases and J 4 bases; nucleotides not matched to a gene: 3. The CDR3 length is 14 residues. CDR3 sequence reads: CASSPITGGYGYTF. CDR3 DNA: TGTGCCAGCTCACCAATTACAGGGGGCTATGGCTACACCTTC.

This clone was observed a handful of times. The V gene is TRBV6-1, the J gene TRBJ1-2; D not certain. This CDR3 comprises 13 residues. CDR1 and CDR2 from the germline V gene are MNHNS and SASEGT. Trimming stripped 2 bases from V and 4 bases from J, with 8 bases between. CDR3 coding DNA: TGTGCCAGCAGTGAACGGGATTTCTATGGCTACACCTTC. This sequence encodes CASSERDFYGYTF.

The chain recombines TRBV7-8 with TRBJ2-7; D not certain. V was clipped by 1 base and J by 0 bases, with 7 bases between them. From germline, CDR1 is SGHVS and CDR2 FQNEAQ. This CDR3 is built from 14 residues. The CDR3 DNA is TGTGCCAGCAGCTTAGAACAGTACTCCTACGAGCAGTACTTC. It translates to CASSLEQYSYEQYF.

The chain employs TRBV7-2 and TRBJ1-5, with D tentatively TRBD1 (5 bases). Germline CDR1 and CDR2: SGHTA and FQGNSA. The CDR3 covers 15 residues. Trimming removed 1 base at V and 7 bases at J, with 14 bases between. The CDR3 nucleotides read TGTGCCAGCAGCTTAGGCGGCAGGGCTGAGCAGCCCCAGCATTTT. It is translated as CASSLGGRAEQPQHF.

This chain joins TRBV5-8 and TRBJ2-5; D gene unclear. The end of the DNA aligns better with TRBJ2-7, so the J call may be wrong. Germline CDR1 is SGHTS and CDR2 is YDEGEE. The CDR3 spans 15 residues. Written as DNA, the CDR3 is TGTGCCAGCAGCTTGGAGGTGACACCCTCCTACGAGCAGTACTTC. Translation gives CASSLEVTPSYEQYF.

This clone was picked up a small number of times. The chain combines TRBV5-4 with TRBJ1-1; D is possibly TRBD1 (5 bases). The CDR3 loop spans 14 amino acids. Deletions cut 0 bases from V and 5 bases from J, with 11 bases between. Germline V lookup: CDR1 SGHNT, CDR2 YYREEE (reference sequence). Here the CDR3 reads CASSLEGRGTEAFF. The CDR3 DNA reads TGTGCCAGCAGCTTGGAGGGGAGGGGAACTGAAGCTTTCTTT.

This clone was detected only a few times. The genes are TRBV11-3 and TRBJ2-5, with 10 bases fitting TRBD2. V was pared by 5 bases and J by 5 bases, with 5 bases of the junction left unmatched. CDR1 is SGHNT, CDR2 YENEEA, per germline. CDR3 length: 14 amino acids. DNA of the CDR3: TGTGCCAGCAGCCGAAGCGGGGGGGCCGAGACCCAGTACTTC. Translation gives CASSRSGGAETQYF.

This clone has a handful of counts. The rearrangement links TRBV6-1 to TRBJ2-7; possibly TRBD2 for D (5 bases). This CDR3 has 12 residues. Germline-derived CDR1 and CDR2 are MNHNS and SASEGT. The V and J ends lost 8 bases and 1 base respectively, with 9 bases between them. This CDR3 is CASGSFSYEQYF. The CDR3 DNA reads TGTGCCAGCGGGAGTTTTTCCTACGAGCAGTACTTC.

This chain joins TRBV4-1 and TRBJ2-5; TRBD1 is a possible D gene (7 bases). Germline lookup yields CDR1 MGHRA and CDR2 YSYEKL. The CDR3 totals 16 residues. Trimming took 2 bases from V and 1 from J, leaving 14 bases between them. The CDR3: CASSQKTGDFQETQYF. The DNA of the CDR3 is TGCGCCAGCAGCCAAAAAACAGGGGACTTCCAAGAGACCCAGTACTTC.

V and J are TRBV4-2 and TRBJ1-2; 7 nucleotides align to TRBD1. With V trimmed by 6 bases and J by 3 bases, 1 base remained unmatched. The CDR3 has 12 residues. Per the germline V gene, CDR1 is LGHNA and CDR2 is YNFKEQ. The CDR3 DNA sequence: TGTGCCAGCAGGGACAGGTACTATGGCTACACCTTC. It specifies CASRDRYYGYTF.

The chain's CDR3 is CASSVDRRGETQYF. The CDR3 nucleotides are TGTGCCAGCAGTGTTGACAGGAGAGGGGAGACCCAGTACTTC. The genes are TRBV6-6 and TRBJ2-5, with D possibly being TRBD1 (6 bases). The V gene's germline CDR1 is MNHNY and CDR2 SVGAGI (reference sequence). The CDR3 runs to 14 residues. V was pared by 5 bases and J by 5 bases, with 15 bases between.